This T cell receptor (beta chain) emerged from a study of blood T cell repertoires in COVID-19. Study information: From T cells, B-cell-depleted T cells, or PBMCs came the material, which was cDNA or gDNA.

Seattle patients were enrolled while actively infected and followed longitudinally. In the source study's methods: Scientists estimated how many nucleated cells there were by amplifying reference gene primers. Method: immunoSEQ multiplex PCR; TCRdb's copy keeps in-frame clones and lacks some. V and J calls and clone size come straight from that table; D and trimming were deduced from the DNA. The repertoire holds about 210,000 clones, less than 90% seen once, with over 9.5% in the top ten. Deletions cut 3 bases from V and 5 bases from J, with 16 bases between. Per the germline V gene, CDR1 is SEHNR and CDR2 is FQNEAQ (reference sequence). The CDR3 contains 15 residues.

This receptor was obtained from a woman aged 80 or older with COVID-19, enrolled during active disease. The chain couples TRBV7-9 to TRBJ1-1; D is possibly TRBD1 (5 bases). Input material: peripheral blood. This CDR3 is CASSFMSIGGTEAFF. The CDR3 nucleotides read TGTGCCAGCAGCTTTATGAGCATTGGGGGGACTGAAGCTTTCTTT.